Reported below is one T cell receptor (beta chain). In germline, CDR1 is SGHTA, CDR2 FQGNSA. V was clipped by 6 bases and J by 1 base; unmatched bases: 10. The CDR3 is 16 residues long. The data stem from a study of neoadjuvant nivolumab and ipilimumab in lung cancer. Repertoires were generated with immunoSEQ multiplex PCR, while TCRdb's copy carries only in-frame clones and drops some. The repertoire holds some 13,000 clones, with nearly 97% as singletons. The chain is built from TRBV7-2 and TRBJ2-5; TRBD1 matches at 8 bases. This sequence originates from an adult with non-small cell lung cancer. Sequencing used peripheral blood, obtained after neoadjuvant nivolumab, alone or with ipilimumab, at or shortly before surgery. CDR3 sequence (DNA): TGTGCCAGCAGTTTCGGGGCGACAGGGGCCCAAGAGACCCAGTACTTC. Translating it yields CASSFGATGAQETQYF.